The 17 T cell receptor beta chains below all came from one sample that was sequenced in a study of blood T cell repertoires in COVID-19. Clones were sequenced by immunoSEQ multiplex PCR, and TCRdb holds only the in-frame ones, with some missing. The table records approximately 59,000 clones, about 81% of them present only once. The sequenced material came from peripheral blood. The receptor source for this set is a man of 80 years or more with acute or convalescent COVID-19.

The rearrangement links TRBV3-1 (or the pseudogene TRBV3-2) to TRBJ2-7; 10 positions match TRBD1. V lost 7 bases to trimming and J lost 4 bases; unmatched junction nucleotides: 13. CDR1 and CDR2 from the germline V gene are LGHDT and YNNKEL (reference sequence). CDR3 length: 16 residues. CDR3 bases: TGTGCCAGCAAAACCCTCACCGAGGGACAGGGGTACGAGCAGTACTTC. Translating it yields CASKTLTEGQGYEQYF.

The CDR3 bases are TGTGCCAGCAGTGAAGGGCAGGTCTACGAGCAGTACTTC. Translating it yields CASSEGQVYEQYF. The rearrangement links TRBV6-1 to TRBJ2-7; D uncertain. The CDR3 covers 13 residues. Per the germline V gene, CDR1 is MNHNS and CDR2 is SASEGT. The V end was cut by 1 base, the J end by 3 bases, with 7 bases between.

The genes are TRBV3-1 (or the pseudogene TRBV3-2) and TRBJ2-7; a weak D match, TRBD1 (6 bases). CDR1 and CDR2 (germline): LGHDT, YNNKEL (reference sequence). Trimming shortened V by 4 bases and J by 3 bases, and 10 bases separated the two germline ends. This CDR3 has 13 amino acids. The CDR3 DNA follows: TGTGCCAGCAGCCTAGGCAGGGGCTACGAGCAGTACTTC. Protein: CASSLGRGYEQYF.

The chain combines TRBV2 with TRBJ2-7; 12 bases agree with TRBD2. V lost 6 bases to trimming and J lost 1 base; unmatched junction nucleotides: 13. CDR1 is SNHLY and CDR2 is FYNNEI in the germline V gene. The CDR3 loop spans 18 amino acids. CDR3 in amino acids: CASRERTSGNEKSYEQYF. For the CDR3, the DNA is TGTGCCAGCAGAGAGAGGACTAGCGGGAACGAGAAGTCCTACGAGCAGTACTTC.

CDR3 residues: CASMVGRGYNEQFF. CDR3 nucleotide sequence: TGTGCCAGTATGGTGGGCAGGGGCTACAATGAGCAGTTCTTC. The J gene is TRBJ2-1, the V gene TRBV19; maybe TRBD1 (6 bases). CDR1 is LNHDA, CDR2 SQIVND, per germline (reference sequence). The CDR3 runs to 14 residues. Trimming took 7 bases from V and 3 from J, leaving 13 bases between them.

This clone was seen only once. The gene calls are TRBV5-1 and TRBJ1-2, with 7 bases identical to TRBD1. The CDR3 has 14 residues. Germline assignment: CDR1 SGHRS and CDR2 YFSETQ. V lost 3 bases and J lost 6; bases outside the gene matches: 8. CDR3 in amino acids: CASSSGQVVDGYTF. The CDR3 region has the DNA TGCGCCAGCAGCTCCGGACAGGTGGTCGATGGCTACACCTTC.

The V call is TRBV7-7, the J call TRBJ2-5, with 9 bases aligning to TRBD2. Looked up from germline, CDR1 is SSHAT and CDR2 is FNYEAQ (reference sequence). The CDR3 loop spans 13 amino acids. The CDR3 DNA reads TGTGCTAGCGGGAGCGGGGGATACGAGACCCAGTACTTC. It translates to CASGSGGYETQYF.

This chain joins TRBV7-2 and TRBJ1-2; no definite D call. Germline CDR1 and CDR2: SGHTA and FQGNSA. The CDR3 has 14 amino acids. The V gene lost 0 bases and the J gene lost 3 bases, with 8 bases spanning the gap. The CDR3 region has the DNA TGTGCCAGCAGCTTAGCCGGGGATTACTATGGCTACACCTTC. Encoded protein: CASSLAGDYYGYTF.

V usage is TRBV2 and J usage is TRBJ1-5; D unresolved. This CDR3 is built from 19 residues. Germline V CDR1 and CDR2: SNHLY, FYNNEI. Trimming stripped 6 bases from V and 7 bases from J, with 31 bases between. CDR3 DNA: TGTGCCAGCAGCGAACCAGTGACCCCTACGGGAATCGGTGGCCAGCCCCAGCATTTT. Translated, it gives CASSEPVTPTGIGGQPQHF.

The chain joins TRBV7-8 to TRBJ1-2; 8 positions agree with TRBD1. This CDR3 comprises 15 residues. The V segment lost 7 bases and the J segment 0 bases; nucleotides outside the gene matches: 7. Germline CDR1 and CDR2: SGHVS and FQNEAQ. The CDR3 bases are TGTGCCAGCACGACAGGGGCTAGGACTAACTATGGCTACACCTTC. Translated, it gives CASTTGARTNYGYTF.

V is TRBV7-2 and J is TRBJ2-5; no clear D gene. Trimming left V 4 bases short and J 2 bases short, with 8 bases between. CDR3 size: 13 residues. CDR1 and CDR2 (germline): SGHTA, FQGNSA. Here the CDR3 reads CASSSSFQETQYF. CDR3 DNA: TGTGCCAGCAGCTCTAGTTTTCAAGAGACCCAGTACTTC.

The gene calls are TRBV7-3 and TRBJ2-4; weak D call: TRBD2 (6 bases). The CDR3 totals 15 residues. V was pared by 5 bases and J by 16 bases, with 27 bases between. Germline lookup yields CDR1 SGHTA and CDR2 FQGTGA. CDR3 nucleotide sequence: TGTGCCAGCAGCCTCAACGCGGGGCATCTCGAAAAGGTCTACTTC. Protein product: CASSLNAGHLEKVYF.

This clone occurred once. J is TRBJ2-3 and V is TRBV29-1; TRBD1 agrees at 7 bases. This CDR3 has 13 residues. The V gene's germline CDR1 is SQVTM and CDR2 ANQGSEA. The ends lost 3 bases at V and 3 bases at J; junction bases unmatched: 3. The DNA of the CDR3 is TGCAGCGTTGACCAGGGGGAGACAGATACGCAGTATTTT. This codes for CSVDQGETDTQYF.

This clone was counted once. The genes are TRBV6-4 and TRBJ2-2; the D gene is possibly TRBD1 (5 bases). Germline V gives CDR1 MRHNA, CDR2 SNTAGT. The CDR3 has 15 amino acids. The ends were cut back, 2 bases at V and 4 bases at J, with 11 bases in the middle. The CDR3 spells CASSDQGGLTGELFF. In DNA form, the CDR3 reads TGTGCCAGCAGTGACCAGGGTGGGCTCACCGGGGAGCTGTTTTTT.

This clone appeared a single time. The chain joins TRBV30 to TRBJ1-2, with D perhaps TRBD1 (5 bases). V lost 2 bases and J lost 12, with 22 bases in between. The CDR3 consists of 14 residues. Germline V gene sequence: CDR1 GTSNPN, CDR2 SVGIG (reference sequence). The CDR3, as DNA: TGTGCCTGGAGTCCAGGGAGGCCCCCCAACCAGGACACCTTC. Translation: CAWSPGRPPNQDTF.

The chain joins TRBV11-1 to TRBJ2-5; 10 positions match TRBD1. Trimming cost V 4 bases and J 6 bases; bases outside gene matches: 8. The CDR3 extends over 15 amino acids. CDR1 SGHAT and CDR2 FQDESV come from the germline V gene (reference sequence). The CDR3 DNA sequence: TGTGCCAGCAGCTCTCCGGGACAGGGGAGGCAGACCCAGTACTTC. Protein: CASSSPGQGRQTQYF.

This clone occurred once. The chain employs TRBV6-5 and TRBJ2-5, with a possible D match to TRBD1 (5 bases). The germline V gene encodes CDR1 MNHEY and CDR2 SVGAGI. V was shortened by 7 bases and J by 1 base, with 16 bases between the two germline ends. There are 15 residues in the CDR3. Here the CDR3 DNA reads TGTGCCAGCACAAGAAGGGGCGCCGGCCAAGAGACCCAGTACTTC. It encodes CASTRRGAGQETQYF.